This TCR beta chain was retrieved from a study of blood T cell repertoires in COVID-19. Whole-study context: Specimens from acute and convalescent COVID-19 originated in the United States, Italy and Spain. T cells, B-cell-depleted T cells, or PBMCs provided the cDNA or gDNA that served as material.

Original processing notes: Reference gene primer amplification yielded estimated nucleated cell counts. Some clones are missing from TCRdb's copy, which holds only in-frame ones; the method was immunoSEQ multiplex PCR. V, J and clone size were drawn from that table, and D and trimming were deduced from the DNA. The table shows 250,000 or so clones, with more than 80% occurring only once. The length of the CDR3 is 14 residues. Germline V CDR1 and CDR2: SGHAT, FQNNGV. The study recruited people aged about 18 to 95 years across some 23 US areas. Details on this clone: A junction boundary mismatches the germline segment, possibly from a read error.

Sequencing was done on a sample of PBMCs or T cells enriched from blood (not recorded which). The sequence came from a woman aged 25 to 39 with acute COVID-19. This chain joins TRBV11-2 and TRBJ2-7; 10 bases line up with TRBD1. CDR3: CASSLVGQGLTPDF. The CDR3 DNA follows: TGTGCCAGCAGCTTAGTGGGACAGGGGTTAACCCCAGACTTC.